These T cell receptor beta chains were read from a single sample in a study of post-analysis software for immune sequencing data. TCRdb re-called the PCR reads with MiXCR, one entry per CDR3 protein. The table records about 500,000 distinct CDR3 sequences, roughly 45% of them present only once. Specimen: blood. All receptors derive from a girl aged 5-17 years with multiple sclerosis. CDR3s include the opening cysteine and the closing phenylalanine or tryptophan. A D gene is named only where the DNA matches it firmly. Rows may omit the clone size; those that give it use once, few, many or a size class.

v_gene: TRBV27
j_gene: TRBJ2-1
d_gene: TRBD2
abundance: -
CDR3nt: TGTGCCAGCAGTTCCTACCCTACTAGCGGGGCTTGGAATGAGCAGTTCTTC
CDR3aa: CASSSYPTSGAWNEQFF

v_gene: TRBV29-1
j_gene: TRBJ2-7
d_gene: -
abundance: few
CDR3nt: TGCAGCGTTGGGGAGCCGCCCGGACAATTCTACGAGCAGTACTTC
CDR3aa: CSVGEPPGQFYEQYF

v_gene: TRBV20-1
j_gene: TRBJ2-1
d_gene: TRBD2
abundance: -
CDR3nt: TGCAGTGCTAGACATAGCGGGTTGAACAATGAGCAGTTCTTC
CDR3aa: CSARHSGLNNEQFF

v_gene: TRBV9
j_gene: TRBJ2-1
d_gene: TRBD2
abundance: few
CDR3nt: TGTGCCAGCAGCGTAGGCCTGCTAGCGGGCCTAGGCAATGAGCAGTTCTTC
CDR3aa: CASSVGLLAGLGNEQFF

v_gene: TRBV12-3/TRBV12-4
j_gene: TRBJ2-4
d_gene: -
abundance: -
CDR3nt: TGTGCCAGCAGTTTAGTAGCGGTTAGGGGGCAGTACTTC
CDR3aa: CASSLVAVRGQYF

v_gene: TRBV7-9
j_gene: TRBJ2-3
d_gene: -
abundance: -
CDR3nt: TGTGCCAGCAGCCTCCTCTATGGGGAAAGCACAGATACGCAGTATTTT
CDR3aa: CASSLLYGESTDTQYF

v_gene: TRBV20-1
j_gene: TRBJ2-1
d_gene: TRBD2
abundance: few
CDR3nt: TGCAGTGCTAGTAACCCGGGACTAGCGGTCTATGAGCAGTTCTTC
CDR3aa: CSASNPGLAVYEQFF

v_gene: TRBV12-3/TRBV12-4
j_gene: TRBJ2-1
d_gene: TRBD2
abundance: few
CDR3nt: TGTGCCAGCAGTCAATACCTAAGGACTAGCGGGAGGGCTTACAATGAGCAGTTCTTC
CDR3aa: CASSQYLRTSGRAYNEQFF

v_gene: TRBV4-1
j_gene: TRBJ2-7
d_gene: TRBD1
abundance: -
CDR3nt: TGCGCCAGCGGCCAGGGACAGGGGGCGTACGAGCAGTACTTC
CDR3aa: CASGQGQGAYEQYF

v_gene: TRBV3-1
j_gene: TRBJ2-7
d_gene: -
abundance: -
CDR3nt: TGTGCCAGCAGCCAAGATGCCGGGAGTATGGGCGAGCAGTACTTC
CDR3aa: CASSQDAGSMGEQYF

v_gene: TRBV7-3
j_gene: TRBJ2-1
d_gene: -
abundance: -
CDR3nt: TGTGCCAGCAGCCCCCAGGTGAGGACCTACAATGAGCAGTTCTTC
CDR3aa: CASSPQVRTYNEQFF

v_gene: TRBV6-5
j_gene: TRBJ2-6
d_gene: -
abundance: few
CDR3nt: TGTGCCAGCAGTATAAATCAGGGATATGGGGCCAACGTCCTGACTTTC
CDR3aa: CASSINQGYGANVLTF

v_gene: TRBV12-3/TRBV12-4
j_gene: TRBJ2-2
d_gene: TRBD2
abundance: -
CDR3nt: TGTGCCAGCAGTTTTGCAAGCGGGACCACCTACACCGGGGAGCTGTTTTTT
CDR3aa: CASSFASGTTYTGELFF

v_gene: TRBV5-1
j_gene: TRBJ2-1
d_gene: TRBD2
abundance: -
CDR3nt: TGCGCCAGCAGCTGGGGGACTAGCGGGAGTACTGAGCAGTTCTTC
CDR3aa: CASSWGTSGSTEQFF

v_gene: TRBV7-9
j_gene: TRBJ2-5
d_gene: -
abundance: -
CDR3nt: TGTGCCAGCAGCTTTTACGGGACGCAAGAGACCCAGTACTTC
CDR3aa: CASSFYGTQETQYF